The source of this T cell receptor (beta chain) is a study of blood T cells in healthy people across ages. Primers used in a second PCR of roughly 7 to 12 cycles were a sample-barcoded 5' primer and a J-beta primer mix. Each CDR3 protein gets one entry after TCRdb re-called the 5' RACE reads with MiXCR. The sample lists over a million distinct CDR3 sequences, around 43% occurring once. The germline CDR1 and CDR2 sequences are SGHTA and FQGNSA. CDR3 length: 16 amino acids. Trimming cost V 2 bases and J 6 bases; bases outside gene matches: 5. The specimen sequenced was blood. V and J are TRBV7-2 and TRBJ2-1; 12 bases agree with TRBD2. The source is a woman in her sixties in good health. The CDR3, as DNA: TGTGCCAGCAGCTTACAAGGACTAGCGGGACTCAATGAGCAGTTCTTC. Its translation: CASSLQGLAGLNEQFF.